Below are 32 T cell receptor beta chains sequenced from a single sample in a study of T cell responses to AZD1222 COVID-19 vaccine. The assay was immunoSEQ multiplex PCR, and TCRdb's table has in-frame clones only and misses some. The profile shows around 110,000 clones, 85% to 95% of them singletons. The sample consisted of peripheral blood, taken 28 days after the second AZD1222 dose. The receptors stem from an adult who received the AZD1222 COVID-19 vaccine.

This clone was seen more than once but under ten times. The chain carries TRBV6-6 and TRBJ1-2, with D possibly TRBD1 on 6 matching bases. Between the trimmed V and J ends, which lost 5 bases and 0 bases, there was a span of 19 bases. The CDR3 spans 17 residues. Germline CDR1 is MNHNY and CDR2 is SVGAGI (reference sequence). The CDR3 DNA reads as TGTGCCAGCAGTCAGCCCCTTTCCGGGACAACTAACTATGGCTACACCTTC. It encodes CASSQPLSGTTNYGYTF.

This chain joins TRBV28 and TRBJ1-5; 10 nucleotides match TRBD1. V was pared by 6 bases and J by 2 bases, with 4 bases of the junction left unmatched. The CDR3 length is 15 residues. Germline lookup yields CDR1 MDHEN and CDR2 SYDVKM. CDR3 sequence (DNA): TGTGCCAGCAGGGGACAGGGGAATGGCAATCAGCCCCAGCATTTT. Protein sequence: CASRGQGNGNQPQHF.

The chain combines TRBV5-4 with TRBJ2-1; perhaps TRBD1 as D (5 bases). Germline loops: CDR1 SGHNT, CDR2 YYREEE (reference sequence). This CDR3 is 13 amino acids long. The germline V and J ends were trimmed by 0 bases and 8 bases, with 9 bases remaining between them. Written as DNA, the CDR3 is TGTGCCAGCAGCTTGGCCAGGGCCCATGAGCAGTTCTTC. Its protein product is CASSLARAHEQFF.

J is TRBJ1-5 and V is TRBV6-2 or TRBV6-3; tentative D call: TRBD1 (5 bases). This CDR3 spans 14 amino acids. V was clipped by 3 bases and J by 9 bases, with 15 bases between them. Germline CDR1 reads MNHEY; CDR2 reads SVGEGT. The CDR3 bases are TGTGCCAGCAGTTATGCAGGGAGTTTTTGGCCCCAGCATTTT. This encodes CASSYAGSFWPQHF.

V usage is TRBV7-6 and J usage is TRBJ2-1; TRBD1 or TRBD2 may be the D gene (5 bases each). Looked up from germline, CDR1 is SGHVS and CDR2 is FNYEAQ. With 3 bases removed from V and 6 bases from J, the gap between germline ends came to 9 bases. The CDR3 has 13 amino acids. The CDR3 DNA sequence: TGTGCCAGCAGCTTGGGACCTATCAATGAGCAGTTCTTC. Translated: CASSLGPINEQFF.

Only a few counts were recorded for this clone. V is TRBV6-4 and J is TRBJ2-1, with 7 bases that match TRBD2. This CDR3 contains 15 residues. Trimming cost V 3 bases and J 6 bases; bases outside gene matches: 8. The germline CDR1 and CDR2 sequences are MRHNA and SNTAGT. CDR3 in DNA: TGTGCCAGCAGTGAAGGGGAAATAGCGGGCAATGAGCAGTTCTTC. This encodes CASSEGEIAGNEQFF.

The CDR3 region is CASSQDQGQGTQPQHF. CDR3 DNA: TGCGCCAGCAGCCAAGATCAGGGACAGGGAACTCAGCCCCAGCATTTT. The chain employs TRBV4-1 and TRBJ1-5; 9 nucleotides match TRBD1. Germline CDR1 is MGHRA and CDR2 is YSYEKL. V was clipped by 0 bases and J by 6 bases; unmatched bases: 6. CDR3 length: 16 residues.

The DNA for the CDR3 is TGTGCCAGCAGCCCTGCCTGGGAGACCCAGTACTTC. Residues: CASSPAWETQYF. The chain carries TRBV2 and TRBJ2-5; D is undetermined. V lost 6 bases to trimming and J lost 5 bases, with 10 bases between them. The CDR3 runs 12 residues. Germline assignment: CDR1 SNHLY and CDR2 FYNNEI.

V is TRBV7-9 and J is TRBJ1-1; D gene uncertain. This CDR3 is 13 amino acids long. The V end lost 2 bases, the J end lost 3 bases, and 7 bases lay between the germline ends. Germline V CDR1 and CDR2: SEHNR, FQNEAQ (reference sequence). The CDR3 nucleotides read TGTGCCAGCAGCTTAAATCGGGACACTGAAGCTTTCTTT. It is translated as CASSLNRDTEAFF.

The chain links TRBV2 to TRBJ1-2; 7 bases are shared with TRBD1. The V gene end was trimmed by 3 bases and the J gene end by 7 bases; junction bases not matched to a gene: 14. The CDR3 is 16 amino acids. Germline V CDR1 and CDR2: SNHLY, FYNNEI. CDR3 bases: TGTGCCAGCAGTGAGAGAACAGGGGCGGTTTTTTCTGGCTACACCTTC. This sequence encodes CASSERTGAVFSGYTF.

This chain links TRBV2 with TRBJ1-1, with 7 bases matching TRBD1. This CDR3 is 14 amino acids long. After removal of 4 bases from V and 5 bases from J, the junction contained 7 bases not matched to a gene. The germline V gene encodes CDR1 SNHLY and CDR2 FYNNEI. CDR3 loop: CASSVRRDSTEAFF. The DNA for the CDR3 is TGTGCCAGCAGTGTTCGCCGGGACAGTACTGAAGCTTTCTTT.

A note on this clone: This CDR3 is also generated by other DNA sequences in the sample. The chain combines TRBV28 with TRBJ1-1; no firm D call. This CDR3 spans 13 amino acids. V was shortened by 7 bases and J by 0 bases, with 9 bases between the two germline ends. Germline CDR1 and CDR2: MDHEN and SYDVKM. CDR3 loop: CASKGLLNTEAFF. The CDR3 coding sequence is TGTGCCAGCAAGGGTCTCTTGAACACTGAAGCTTTCTTT.

V is TRBV27 and J is TRBJ2-7; D might be TRBD1 (6 bases). The V end lost 2 bases, the J end lost 5 bases, and 13 bases lay between the germline ends. Germline V gene lookup returns CDR1 MNHEY and CDR2 SMNVEV (reference sequence). CDR3 length: 14 residues. This CDR3 reads CASSLITGTHEQYF. The CDR3 DNA follows: TGTGCCAGCAGTTTAATCACAGGGACCCACGAGCAGTACTTC.

The chain employs TRBV10-3 and TRBJ2-3; 8 positions agree with TRBD2. The V and J ends lost 0 bases and 0 bases, in that order; junction bases with no gene match: 14. This CDR3 spans 20 amino acids. Germline V gives CDR1 ENHRY, CDR2 SYGVKD. This chain's CDR3 is CAISESAGLAGASSTDTQYF. The CDR3 region has the DNA TGTGCCATCAGTGAGTCTGCAGGGCTAGCGGGCGCTTCTAGCACAGATACGCAGTATTTT.

The rearrangement links TRBV28 to TRBJ2-2, with D possibly matching TRBD2 (5 bases). CDR3 length equals 14 residues. Germline V CDR1 and CDR2: MDHEN, SYDVKM. V was shortened by 4 bases and J by 3 bases, with 9 bases between the two germline ends. CDR3 region: CASSSIGDTGELFF. The CDR3 region has the DNA TGTGCCAGCAGTTCAATCGGGGACACCGGGGAGCTGTTTTTT.

The chain employs TRBV9 and TRBJ1-2; a possible D gene is TRBD1 (5 bases). Germline CDR1 is SGDLS and CDR2 is YYNGEE. V shed 4 bases and J shed 2 bases, with 15 bases lying between them. The CDR3 consists of 15 residues. CDR3: CASSPGTLKNYGYTF. The CDR3 nucleotides read TGTGCCAGCAGCCCAGGGACCCTGAAGAACTATGGCTACACCTTC.

The chain uses TRBV5-8 and TRBJ2-3, with 8 bases aligning to TRBD2. J gave up 4 bases and V 7 bases, and 8 bases lay outside the gene matches. The V gene's germline CDR1 is SGHTS and CDR2 YDEGEE. The CDR3 totals 14 residues. The CDR3 is CASFFQRESDTQYF. The DNA for the CDR3 is TGTGCCAGCTTTTTCCAGCGGGAGTCAGATACGCAGTATTTT.

The table lists this clone with a few counts. In DNA, the CDR3 is TGCGCCAGCAGCCCTCCGGGACTAGCGGGGGACAATGAGCAGTTCTTC. Amino acid sequence: CASSPPGLAGDNEQFF. The chain employs TRBV5-1 and TRBJ2-1; 14 nucleotides align to TRBD2. This CDR3 comprises 16 residues. The J segment lost 5 bases and the V segment lost 4 bases, leaving 5 bases of the junction unmatched. Germline V gene sequence: CDR1 SGHRS, CDR2 YFSETQ. Variable domain in full (rest from reference TRBV5-1 and TRBJ2-1): KAGVTQTPRYLIKTRGQQVTLSCSPISGHRSVSWYQQTPGQGLQFLFEYFSETQRNKGNFPGRFSGRQFSNSRSEMNVSTLELGDSALYLCASSPPGLAGDNEQFFGPGTRLTVL.

This sequence joins TRBV4-1 and TRBJ1-1; D remains unclear. CDR1 and CDR2 from the germline V gene are MGHRA and YSYEKL. V lost 2 bases, J lost 1 base, and 8 bases lay in between. The CDR3 has 14 residues. The CDR3: CASSQFPGNTEAFF. The CDR3 DNA follows: TGCGCCAGCAGCCAATTCCCGGGGAACACTGAAGCTTTCTTT.

The chain recombines TRBV5-1 with TRBJ1-6; D ambiguous. The V gene's germline CDR1 is SGHRS and CDR2 YFSETQ. Trimming took off 0 bases at V and 3 bases at J, with 7 bases between the two ends. This CDR3 has 15 amino acids. The DNA for the CDR3 is TGCGCCAGCAGCTTGGATCTGAACTATAATTCACCCCTCCACTTT. It yields the protein CASSLDLNYNSPLHF.

The gene calls are TRBV7-9 and TRBJ1-1; possibly TRBD1 for D (6 bases). The V gene's germline CDR1 is SEHNR and CDR2 FQNEAQ (reference sequence). V was pared by 2 bases and J by 7 bases, with 20 bases between. This CDR3 spans 16 amino acids. CDR3 coding DNA: TGTGCCAGCAGCTTAAAGGGGGGATCTGGGAAAGTTGAAGCTTTCTTT. Its protein is CASSLKGGSGKVEAFF.

This rearrangement joins TRBV28 to TRBJ1-6, with D maybe TRBD1 (6 bases). The CDR3 spans 16 residues. Between the trimmed V and J ends, which lost 4 bases and 8 bases, there was a span of 18 bases. The germline V gene has CDR1 MDHEN and CDR2 SYDVKM. This chain's CDR3 is CASSSAGGASYSPLHF. Written as DNA, the CDR3 is TGTGCCAGCAGTTCGGCGGGGGGGGCTAGTTATTCACCCCTCCACTTT. The whole variable domain, remainder taken from reference TRBV28 and TRBJ1-6, is DVKVTQSSRYLVKRTGEKVFLECVQDMDHENMFWYRQDPGLGLRLIYFSYDVKMKEKGDIPEGYSVSREKKERFSLILESASTNQTSMYLCASSSAGGASYSPLHFGNGTRLTVT.

The chain carries TRBV28 and TRBJ1-2; TRBD1 aligns across 9 bases. Germline CDR1 and CDR2: MDHEN and SYDVKM. V was clipped by 2 bases and J by 5 bases; unmatched bases: 9. This CDR3 contains 16 residues. The CDR3 coding sequence is TGTGCCAGCAGTTTAAACCGGGACAGGGAATTATATGGCTACACCTTC. This translates into CASSLNRDRELYGYTF.

The genes are TRBV27 and TRBJ1-1, with D maybe TRBD1 (6 bases). Germline CDR1 reads MNHEY; CDR2 reads SMNVEV (reference sequence). V lost 3 bases and J 5 bases, leaving 13 bases between the germline ends. This CDR3 region has 14 residues. CDR3 amino acids: CASSFLGARTEAFF. The CDR3 coding sequence is TGTGCCAGCAGTTTTCTGGGGGCTAGGACTGAAGCTTTCTTT.

This rearrangement joins TRBV5-1 to TRBJ2-7; 7 bases match TRBD2. Germline assignment: CDR1 SGHRS and CDR2 YFSETQ. CDR3 size: 15 residues. Trimming cost V 4 bases and J 5 bases; bases outside gene matches: 12. DNA of the CDR3: TGCGCCAGCAGCCTGGAGTCGCGGGAGTTTGACGAGCAGTACTTC. Translated, it gives CASSLESREFDEQYF.

The chain is built from TRBV18 and TRBJ2-5; 11 positions agree with TRBD2. The V gene's germline CDR1 is KGHSH and CDR2 LQKENI. V lost 3 bases and J lost 4; bases outside the gene matches: 4. CDR3 length equals 15 residues. The CDR3 sequence is CASSPATSGTETQYF. CDR3 DNA sequence: TGTGCCAGCTCACCCGCGACTAGCGGGACAGAGACCCAGTACTTC.

The chain has TRBV10-3 and TRBJ1-5; 7 bases map to TRBD1. Germline CDR1 is ENHRY and CDR2 is SYGVKD. With 0 bases clipped from V and 4 bases from J, the junction kept 3 bases outside the gene matches. There are 15 residues in the CDR3. This CDR3 reads CAISESGQLNQPQHF. CDR3 DNA: TGTGCCATCAGTGAGTCGGGACAGTTGAATCAGCCCCAGCATTTT.

The rearrangement uses TRBV28 and TRBJ1-5, with D unresolved. Trimming took off 3 bases at V and 3 bases at J, with 12 bases between the two ends. This CDR3 spans 15 amino acids. Germline assignment: CDR1 MDHEN and CDR2 SYDVKM. This chain's CDR3 is CASSFGTASNQPQHF. The CDR3 nucleotides are TGTGCCAGCAGTTTTGGAACAGCTTCCAATCAGCCCCAGCATTTT.

This chain uses TRBV5-6 with TRBJ1-6; TRBD1 is a possible D gene (6 bases). Germline V gene lookup returns CDR1 SGHDT and CDR2 YYEEEE. Trimming took off 2 bases at V and 9 bases at J, with 12 bases between the two ends. There are 14 residues in the CDR3. This chain's CDR3 is CASSFGGQGSPLHF. As DNA, the CDR3 is TGTGCCAGCAGCTTCGGGGGGCAAGGTTCACCCCTCCACTTT.

The chain recombines TRBV5-4 with TRBJ2-7; possibly TRBD1 or TRBD2 for D (5 bases each). Germline-derived CDR1 and CDR2 are SGHNT and YYREEE (reference sequence). V lost 1 base to trimming and J lost 4 bases, with 15 bases between them. The length of the CDR3 is 15 residues. The CDR3 nucleotides read TGTGCCAGCAGCTTGTCGGGACGAGGGGCGTACGAGCAGTACTTC. It translates to CASSLSGRGAYEQYF.

The genes are TRBV29-1 and TRBJ2-3; 10 positions agree with TRBD2. The CDR3 extends over 14 amino acids. The germline gives CDR1 SQVTM, CDR2 ANQGSEA. Germline trimming cut 4 bases from V and 4 bases from J; bases unmatched to any gene: 5. The CDR3 nucleotides are TGCAGCGTTGGGCCTAGCGGGAGTTCAGATACGCAGTATTTT. It translates to CSVGPSGSSDTQYF.

This rearrangement joins TRBV18 to TRBJ1-2; 9 nucleotides align to TRBD1. From germline, CDR1 is KGHSH and CDR2 LQKENI. Trimming at V came to 3 bases and at J to 6 bases, leaving 14 bases not matched to a gene. This CDR3 is built from 17 residues. CDR3: CASSPEGSTGGANGYTF. CDR3 in DNA: TGTGCCAGCTCACCTGAGGGGAGTACAGGGGGCGCGAATGGCTACACCTTC. Full variable domain (remainder filled in from reference TRBV18 and TRBJ1-2): NAGVMQNPRHLVRRRGQEARLRCSPMKGHSHVYWYRQLPEEGLKFMVYLQKENIIDESGMPKERFSAEFPKEGPSILRIQQVVRGDSAAYFCASSPEGSTGGANGYTFGSGTRLTVV.